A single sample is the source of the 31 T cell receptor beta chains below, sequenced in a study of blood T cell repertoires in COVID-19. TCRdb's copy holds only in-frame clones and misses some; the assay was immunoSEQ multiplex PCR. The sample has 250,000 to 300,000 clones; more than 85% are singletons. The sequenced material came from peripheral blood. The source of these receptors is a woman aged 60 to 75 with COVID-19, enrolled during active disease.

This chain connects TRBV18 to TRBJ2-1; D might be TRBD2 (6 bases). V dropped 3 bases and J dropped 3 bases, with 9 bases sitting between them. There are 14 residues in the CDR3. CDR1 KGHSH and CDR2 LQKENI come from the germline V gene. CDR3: CASSPGGNYNEQFF. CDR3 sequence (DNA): TGTGCCAGCTCACCGGGCGGGAACTACAATGAGCAGTTCTTC.

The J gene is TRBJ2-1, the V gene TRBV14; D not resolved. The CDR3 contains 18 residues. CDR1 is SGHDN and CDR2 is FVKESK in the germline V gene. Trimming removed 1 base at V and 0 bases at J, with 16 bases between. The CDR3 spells CASSQVIVNPSSYNEQFF. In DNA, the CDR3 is TGTGCCAGCAGCCAAGTCATTGTTAACCCGAGCTCCTACAATGAGCAGTTCTTC. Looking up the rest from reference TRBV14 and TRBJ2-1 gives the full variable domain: EAGVTQFPSHSVIEKGQTVTLRCDPISGHDNLYWYRRVMGKEIKFLLHFVKESKQDESGMPNNRFLAERTGGTYSTLKVQPAELEDSGVYFCASSQVIVNPSSYNEQFFGPGTRLTVL.

CDR3 amino acids: CASSGTFTDTQYF. The CDR3 coding sequence is TGTGCCAGCAGCGGGACTTTCACAGATACGCAGTATTTT. J is TRBJ2-3 and V is TRBV6-2 or TRBV6-3; D may be TRBD2 (6 bases). CDR1 is MNHEY, CDR2 SVGEGT, per germline. V was shortened by 6 bases and J by 2 bases, with 9 bases between the two germline ends. The CDR3 length is 13 residues.

Written as DNA, the CDR3 is TGCAGCGTTGCTTCCCGGTTCGGGACAGCCGCCTACGAGCAGTACTTC. This sequence encodes CSVASRFGTAAYEQYF. The genes are TRBV29-1 and TRBJ2-7; TRBD1 aligns across 7 bases. The CDR3 covers 16 residues. After removal of 4 bases from V and 2 bases from J, the junction contained 14 bases not matched to a gene. Germline values: CDR1 SQVTM, CDR2 ANQGSEA.

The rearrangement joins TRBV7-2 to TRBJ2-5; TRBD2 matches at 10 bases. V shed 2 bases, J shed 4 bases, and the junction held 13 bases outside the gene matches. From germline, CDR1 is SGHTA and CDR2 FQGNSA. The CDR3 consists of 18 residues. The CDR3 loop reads CASSLRFGSGRAGETQYF. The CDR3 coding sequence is TGTGCCAGCAGCTTACGTTTCGGCAGCGGGAGGGCCGGAGAGACCCAGTACTTC.

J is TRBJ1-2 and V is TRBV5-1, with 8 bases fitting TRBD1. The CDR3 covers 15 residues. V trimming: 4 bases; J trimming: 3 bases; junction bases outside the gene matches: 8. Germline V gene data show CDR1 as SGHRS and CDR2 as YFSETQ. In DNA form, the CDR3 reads TGCGCCAGCAGCCTGGGAGACAGGGGATACTATGGCTACACCTTC. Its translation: CASSLGDRGYYGYTF.

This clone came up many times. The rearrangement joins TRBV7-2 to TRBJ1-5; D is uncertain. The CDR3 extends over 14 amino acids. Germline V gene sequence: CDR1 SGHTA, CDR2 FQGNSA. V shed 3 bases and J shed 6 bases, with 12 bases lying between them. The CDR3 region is CASSFQPQIQPQHF. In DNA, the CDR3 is TGTGCCAGCAGCTTCCAACCACAGATTCAGCCCCAGCATTTT.

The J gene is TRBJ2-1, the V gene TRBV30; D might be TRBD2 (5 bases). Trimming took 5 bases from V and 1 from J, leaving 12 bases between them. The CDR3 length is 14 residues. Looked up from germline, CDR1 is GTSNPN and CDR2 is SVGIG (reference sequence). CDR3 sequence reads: CAWRAGLSYNEQFF. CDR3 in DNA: TGTGCCTGGCGGGCGGGTCTTTCCTACAATGAGCAGTTCTTC.

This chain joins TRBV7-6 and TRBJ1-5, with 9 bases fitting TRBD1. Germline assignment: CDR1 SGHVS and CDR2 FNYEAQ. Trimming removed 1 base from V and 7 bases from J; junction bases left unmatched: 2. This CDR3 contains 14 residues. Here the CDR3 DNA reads TGTGCCAGCAGCTTAGGGACAGGGGACCAGCCCCAGCATTTT. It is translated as CASSLGTGDQPQHF.

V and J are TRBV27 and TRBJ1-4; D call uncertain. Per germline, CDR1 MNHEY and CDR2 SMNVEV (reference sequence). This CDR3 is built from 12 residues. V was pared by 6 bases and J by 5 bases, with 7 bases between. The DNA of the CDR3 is TGTGCCAGCAGGGGCGTGAATGAAAAACTGTTTTTT. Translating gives CASRGVNEKLFF.

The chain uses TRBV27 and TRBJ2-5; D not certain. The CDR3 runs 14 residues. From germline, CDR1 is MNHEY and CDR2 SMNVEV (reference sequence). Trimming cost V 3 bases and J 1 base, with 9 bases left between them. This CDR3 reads CASSFQVIQETQYF. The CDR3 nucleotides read TGTGCCAGCAGTTTTCAGGTTATCCAAGAGACCCAGTACTTC.

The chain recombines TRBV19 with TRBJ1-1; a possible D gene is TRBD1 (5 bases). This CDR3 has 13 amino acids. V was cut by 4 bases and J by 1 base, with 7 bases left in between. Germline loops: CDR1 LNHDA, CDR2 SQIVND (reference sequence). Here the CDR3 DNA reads TGTGCCAGTAGTAGGACACAGAACACTGAAGCTTTCTTT. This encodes CASSRTQNTEAFF.

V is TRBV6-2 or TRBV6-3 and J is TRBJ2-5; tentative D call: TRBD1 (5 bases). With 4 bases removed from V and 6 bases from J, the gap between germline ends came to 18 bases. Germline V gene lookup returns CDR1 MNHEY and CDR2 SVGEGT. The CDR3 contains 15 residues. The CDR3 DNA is TGTGCCAGCAGTTGGGTGGGGCCGGCGGCCAAGACCCAGTACTTC. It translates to CASSWVGPAAKTQYF.

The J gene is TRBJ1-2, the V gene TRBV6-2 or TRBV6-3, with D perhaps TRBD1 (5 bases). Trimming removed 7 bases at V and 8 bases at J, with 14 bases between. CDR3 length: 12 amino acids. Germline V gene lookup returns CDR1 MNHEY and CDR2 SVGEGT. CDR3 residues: CASTPGGFGYTF. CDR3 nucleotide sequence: TGTGCCAGCACCCCCGGGGGGTTCGGCTACACCTTC.

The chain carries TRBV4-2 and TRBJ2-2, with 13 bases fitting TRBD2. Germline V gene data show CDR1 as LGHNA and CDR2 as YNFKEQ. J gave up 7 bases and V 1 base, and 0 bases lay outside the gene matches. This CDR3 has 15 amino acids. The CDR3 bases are TGTGCCAGCAGCCAAGGGACTAGCGGGAGCGGGGAGCTGTTTTTT. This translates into CASSQGTSGSGELFF.

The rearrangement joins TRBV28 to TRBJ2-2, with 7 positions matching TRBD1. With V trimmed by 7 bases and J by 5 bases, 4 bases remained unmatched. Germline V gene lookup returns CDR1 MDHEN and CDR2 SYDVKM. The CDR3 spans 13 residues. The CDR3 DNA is TGTGCCAGCAACCTACAGGGGACCGGGGAGCTGTTTTTT. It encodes CASNLQGTGELFF.

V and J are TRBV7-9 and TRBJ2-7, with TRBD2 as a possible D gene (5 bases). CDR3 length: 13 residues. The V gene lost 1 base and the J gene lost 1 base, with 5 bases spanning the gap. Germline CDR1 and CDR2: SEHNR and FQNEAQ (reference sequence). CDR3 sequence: CASSLGESYEQYF. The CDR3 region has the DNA TGTGCCAGCAGCTTAGGGGAGTCCTACGAGCAGTACTTC. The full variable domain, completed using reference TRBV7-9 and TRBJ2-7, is DTGVSQNPRHKITKRGQNVTFRCDPISEHNRLYWYRQTLGQGPEFLTYFQNEAQLEKSRLLSDRFSAERPKGSFSTLEIQRTEQGDSAMYLCASSLGESYEQYFGPGTRLTVT.

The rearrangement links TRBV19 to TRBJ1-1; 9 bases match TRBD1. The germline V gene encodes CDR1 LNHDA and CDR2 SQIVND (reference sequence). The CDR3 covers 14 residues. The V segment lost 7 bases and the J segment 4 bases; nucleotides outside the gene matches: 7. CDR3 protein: CASTIQGATTEAFF. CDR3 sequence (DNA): TGTGCCAGTACCATACAGGGGGCGACCACTGAAGCTTTCTTT.

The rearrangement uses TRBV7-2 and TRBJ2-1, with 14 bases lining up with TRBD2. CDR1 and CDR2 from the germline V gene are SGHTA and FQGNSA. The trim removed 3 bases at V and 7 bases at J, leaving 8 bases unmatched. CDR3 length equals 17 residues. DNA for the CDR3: TGTGCCAGCAGCTTCCAGGGACTAGCGGGAGAGTCTAATGAGCAGTTCTTC. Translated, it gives CASSFQGLAGESNEQFF.

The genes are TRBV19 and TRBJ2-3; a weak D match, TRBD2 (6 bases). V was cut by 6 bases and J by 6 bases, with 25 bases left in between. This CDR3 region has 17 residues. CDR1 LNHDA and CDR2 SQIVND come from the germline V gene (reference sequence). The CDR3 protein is CASSIGPTSRSGDTQYF. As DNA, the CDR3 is TGTGCCAGTAGCATTGGGCCGACTAGTCGATCTGGGGATACGCAGTATTTT.

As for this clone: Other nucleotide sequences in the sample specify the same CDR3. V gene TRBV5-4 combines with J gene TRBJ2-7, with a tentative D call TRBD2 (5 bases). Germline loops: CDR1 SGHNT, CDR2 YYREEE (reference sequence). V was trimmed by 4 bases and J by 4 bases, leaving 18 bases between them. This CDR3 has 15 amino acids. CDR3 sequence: CASSSGLAPLYEQYF. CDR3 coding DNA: TGTGCCAGCAGCAGTGGGCTAGCCCCCCTTTACGAGCAGTACTTC. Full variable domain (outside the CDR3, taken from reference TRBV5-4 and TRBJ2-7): ETGVTQSPTHLIKTRGQQVTLRCSSQSGHNTVSWYQQALGQGPQFIFQYYREEENGRGNFPPRFSGLQFPNYSSELNVNALELDDSALYLCASSSGLAPLYEQYFGPGTRLTVT.

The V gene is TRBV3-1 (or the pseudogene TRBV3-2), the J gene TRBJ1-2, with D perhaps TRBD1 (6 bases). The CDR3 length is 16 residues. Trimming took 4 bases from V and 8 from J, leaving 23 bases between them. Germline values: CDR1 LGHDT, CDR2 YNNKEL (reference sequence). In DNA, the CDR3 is TGTGCCAGCAGCCCCCGGACAGCAAGGGGCGCCGGCGGCTACACCTTC. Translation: CASSPRTARGAGGYTF.

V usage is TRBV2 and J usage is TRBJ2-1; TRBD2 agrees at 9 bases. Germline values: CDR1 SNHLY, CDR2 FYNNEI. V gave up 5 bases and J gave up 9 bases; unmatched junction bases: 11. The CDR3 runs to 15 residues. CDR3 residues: CASSSGVLAGTEQFF. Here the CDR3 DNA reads TGTGCCAGCAGTTCGGGGGTCCTAGCGGGAACTGAGCAGTTCTTC.

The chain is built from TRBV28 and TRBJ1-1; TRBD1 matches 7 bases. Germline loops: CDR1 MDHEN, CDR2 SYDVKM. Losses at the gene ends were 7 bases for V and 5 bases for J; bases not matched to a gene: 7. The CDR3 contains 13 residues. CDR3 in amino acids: CASNLSGGTEAFF. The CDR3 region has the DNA TGTGCCAGCAACCTTTCAGGGGGTACTGAAGCTTTCTTT. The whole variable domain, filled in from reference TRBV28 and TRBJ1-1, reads DVKVTQSSRYLVKRTGEKVFLECVQDMDHENMFWYRQDPGLGLRLIYFSYDVKMKEKGDIPEGYSVSREKKERFSLILESASTNQTSMYLCASNLSGGTEAFFGQGTRLTVV.

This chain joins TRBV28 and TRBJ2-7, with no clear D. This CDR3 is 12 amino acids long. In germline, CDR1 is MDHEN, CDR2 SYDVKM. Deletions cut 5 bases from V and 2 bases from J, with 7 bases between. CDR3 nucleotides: TGTGCCAGCAGTGCCGCGCCCTACGAGCAGTACTTC. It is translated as CASSAAPYEQYF.

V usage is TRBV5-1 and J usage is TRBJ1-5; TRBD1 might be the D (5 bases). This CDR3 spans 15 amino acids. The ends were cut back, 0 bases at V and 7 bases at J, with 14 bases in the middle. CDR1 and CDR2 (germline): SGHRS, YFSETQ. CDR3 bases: TGCGCCAGCAGCTTGGATGGGGGGGATCGCCAGCCCCAGCATTTT. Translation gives CASSLDGGDRQPQHF.

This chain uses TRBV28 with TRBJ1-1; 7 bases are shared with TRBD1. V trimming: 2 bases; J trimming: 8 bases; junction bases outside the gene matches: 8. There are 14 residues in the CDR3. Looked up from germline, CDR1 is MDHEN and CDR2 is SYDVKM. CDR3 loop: CASSLGTAESEAFF. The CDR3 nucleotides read TGTGCCAGCAGTTTAGGGACAGCTGAATCCGAAGCTTTCTTT.

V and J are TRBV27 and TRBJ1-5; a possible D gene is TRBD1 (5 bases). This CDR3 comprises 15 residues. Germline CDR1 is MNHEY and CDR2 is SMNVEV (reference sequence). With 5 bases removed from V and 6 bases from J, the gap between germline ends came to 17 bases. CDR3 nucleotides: TGTGCCAGCAGTCCCCTCGGGGGGGGTAGTCAGCCCCAGCATTTT. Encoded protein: CASSPLGGGSQPQHF.

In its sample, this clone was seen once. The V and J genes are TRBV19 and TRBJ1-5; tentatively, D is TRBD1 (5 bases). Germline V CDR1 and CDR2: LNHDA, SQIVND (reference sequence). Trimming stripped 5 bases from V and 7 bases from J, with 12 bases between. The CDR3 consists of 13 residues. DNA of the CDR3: TGTGCCAGTAGTTCCGACAGTATCCAGCCCCAGCATTTT. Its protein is CASSSDSIQPQHF.

As DNA, the CDR3 is TGCAGTGCTAGTGCGGCGGACAGGGGGTCCTACGAGCAGTACTTC. This sequence encodes CSASAADRGSYEQYF. V is TRBV20-1 and J is TRBJ2-7; 10 nucleotides agree with TRBD1. Germline V gene sequence: CDR1 DFQATT, CDR2 SNEGSKA (reference sequence). The CDR3 loop spans 15 amino acids. Trimming at V came to 3 bases and at J to 1 base, leaving 6 bases not matched to a gene.

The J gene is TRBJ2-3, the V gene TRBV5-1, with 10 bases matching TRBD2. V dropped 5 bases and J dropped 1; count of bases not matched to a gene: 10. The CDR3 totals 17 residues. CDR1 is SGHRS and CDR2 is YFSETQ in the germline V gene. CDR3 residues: CASRLAGVVPGTDTQYF. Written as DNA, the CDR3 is TGCGCCAGCAGGCTAGCGGGAGTAGTACCGGGCACAGATACGCAGTATTTT.